This entry lists 18 T cell receptor beta chains sequenced from one sample in a study of Ad26.COV2.S vaccination and SARS-CoV-2 variants. Clones were read by immunoSEQ multiplex PCR, and TCRdb kept only the in-frame ones, dropping some. The sample shows approximately 500,000 clones, around 88% of them seen only once. Treatment defined: 15 to 20 received Ad26.COV2.S at low or high dose, single or two shots; roughly 5 received placebo; per-sample allocation not given. Sampling was performed 63 days after the first vaccine or placebo injection. The input for sequencing was peripheral blood, taken in a trial of Ad26.COV2.S vaccine versus placebo. These receptors came from a person between 18 and 65 years old who received the Ad26.COV2.S COVID-19 vaccine or a placebo.

J is TRBJ1-4 and V is TRBV7-9; D gene ambiguous. The germline CDR1 and CDR2 sequences are SEHNR and FQNEAQ (reference sequence). The V gene lost 5 bases and the J gene lost 2 bases, with 15 bases spanning the gap. This CDR3 region has 16 residues. The CDR3 sequence is CASSRPGWRTNEKLFF. The CDR3 nucleotides read TGTGCCAGCAGCCGACCGGGGTGGCGTACTAATGAAAAACTGTTTTTT.

The rearrangement uses TRBV2 and TRBJ2-7; D is uncertain. The CDR3 is 15 residues long. V lost 3 bases to trimming and J lost 3 bases, with 15 bases between them. Germline V gives CDR1 SNHLY, CDR2 FYNNEI. CDR3 residues: CASSEAEMYNYEQYF. The DNA for the CDR3 is TGTGCCAGCAGTGAGGCAGAAATGTATAACTACGAGCAGTACTTC.

There are a few counts of this clone. The chain recombines TRBV19 with TRBJ1-5; D ambiguous. CDR3 length: 20 amino acids. CDR1 is LNHDA and CDR2 is SQIVND in the germline V gene (reference sequence). Trimming shortened V by 5 bases and J by 2 bases, and 28 bases separated the two germline ends. The CDR3, as DNA: TGTGCCAGTAGTCCCTCCTTGTGGCTTGAATACCCAGGAGGCAATCAGCCCCAGCATTTT. This sequence encodes CASSPSLWLEYPGGNQPQHF.

This rearrangement joins TRBV27 to TRBJ2-7; the D is unclear. Germline V gene data show CDR1 as MNHEY and CDR2 as SMNVEV (reference sequence). With 2 bases removed from V and 7 bases from J, the gap between germline ends came to 12 bases. CDR3 length: 13 amino acids. The CDR3 nucleotides are TGTGCCAGCAGTTTAAATCCAGGTGTGGAGCAGTACTTC. Its translation is CASSLNPGVEQYF.

This chain joins TRBV6-5 and TRBJ2-1, with D tentatively TRBD1 or TRBD2 (5 bases each). Germline V gives CDR1 MNHEY, CDR2 SVGAGI. Trimming pared 0 bases from V and 10 bases from J, leaving 10 bases between. The CDR3 consists of 13 residues. The CDR3 DNA reads TGTGCCAGCAGTTACTCCTCCGGGACCGAGCAGTTCTTC. It encodes CASSYSSGTEQFF.

The chain links TRBV5-1 to TRBJ2-1; TRBD2 aligns across 8 bases. The germline CDR1 and CDR2 sequences are SGHRS and YFSETQ. There are 14 residues in the CDR3. With V trimmed by 7 bases and J by 1 base, 4 bases remained unmatched. CDR3 sequence reads: CASSREGSYNEQFF. In DNA, the CDR3 is TGCGCCAGCTCTCGGGAGGGTTCCTACAATGAGCAGTTCTTC.

This chain joins TRBV9 and TRBJ2-7, with 7 bases lining up with TRBD2. After removal of 4 bases from V and 0 bases from J, the junction contained 7 bases not matched to a gene. Germline V gene data show CDR1 as SGDLS and CDR2 as YYNGEE. CDR3 length: 15 residues. In DNA, the CDR3 is TGTGCCAGCAGCCAAAGCGGGACGAGCTCCTACGAGCAGTACTTC. Translating it yields CASSQSGTSSYEQYF.

The chain uses TRBV3-1 (or the pseudogene TRBV3-2) and TRBJ2-7; TRBD1 or TRBD2 may be the D gene (5 bases each). Germline V lookup: CDR1 LGHDT, CDR2 YNNKEL (reference sequence). Deletions cut 2 bases from V and 2 bases from J, with 13 bases between. The CDR3 length is 15 residues. The CDR3 DNA is TGTGCCAGCAGCCAACTGGGACCAGGCGCCTACGAGCAGTACTTC. Its translation is CASSQLGPGAYEQYF.

The chain is built from TRBV7-9 and TRBJ2-5; no firm D call. V shed 5 bases and J shed 3 bases, with 13 bases lying between them. Looked up from germline, CDR1 is SEHNR and CDR2 is FQNEAQ (reference sequence). The CDR3 extends over 14 amino acids. Written as DNA, the CDR3 is TGTGCCAGCAGCACACGGGCCTTAAAAGAGACCCAGTACTTC. The encoded protein is CASSTRALKETQYF. Full variable domain (missing parts from reference TRBV7-9 and TRBJ2-5): DTGVSQNPRHKITKRGQNVTFRCDPISEHNRLYWYRQTLGQGPEFLTYFQNEAQLEKSRLLSDRFSAERPKGSFSTLEIQRTEQGDSAMYLCASSTRALKETQYFGPGTRLLVL.

This sequence joins TRBV5-1 and TRBJ2-5, with no clear D. CDR3 length: 15 residues. Between the trimmed V and J ends, which lost 4 bases and 5 bases, there was a span of 18 bases. Germline CDR1 and CDR2: SGHRS and YFSETQ. CDR3 loop: CASSVTTSRYETQYF. CDR3 sequence (DNA): TGCGCCAGCAGCGTAACAACCTCTAGATATGAGACCCAGTACTTC.

The V call is TRBV28, the J call TRBJ1-5; D is ambiguous. The germline V gene encodes CDR1 MDHEN and CDR2 SYDVKM. V lost 1 base and J 5 bases, leaving 9 bases between the germline ends. This CDR3 is built from 14 residues. The chain's CDR3 is CASSLSAPYQPQHF. Written as DNA, the CDR3 is TGTGCCAGCAGTTTATCGGCGCCGTATCAGCCCCAGCATTTT.

The rearrangement links TRBV4-3 to TRBJ2-2; no definite D call. Germline V gene lookup returns CDR1 LGHNA and CDR2 YSLEER. The ends were cut back, 0 bases at V and 6 bases at J, with 8 bases in the middle. This CDR3 is built from 14 residues. CDR3 region: CASSQESSAGELFF. For the CDR3, the DNA is TGCGCCAGCAGCCAAGAAAGTTCCGCCGGGGAGCTGTTTTTT.

J is TRBJ2-2 and V is TRBV7-6, with D perhaps TRBD2 (6 bases). Germline V gene sequence: CDR1 SGHVS, CDR2 FNYEAQ. Trimming took 2 bases from V and 5 from J, leaving 15 bases between them. This CDR3 region has 16 residues. The CDR3 sequence is CASSLFSGVGTGELFF. CDR3 bases: TGTGCCAGCAGCTTATTTTCGGGAGTAGGGACCGGGGAGCTGTTTTTT.

The chain joins TRBV5-7 to TRBJ2-7; TRBD2 aligns across 14 bases. TRBV5-7 is marked as an open reading frame, function uncertain. The CDR3 sequence is 19 residues long. J gave up 6 bases and V 0 bases, and 14 bases lay outside the gene matches. The CDR3 spells CASSLGGPTSGRAGGEQYF. The DNA of the CDR3 is TGTGCCAGCAGCTTGGGGGGCCCGACTAGCGGGAGGGCCGGAGGCGAGCAGTACTTC.

The genes are TRBV5-6 and TRBJ1-3; maybe TRBD1 (6 bases). Germline loops: CDR1 SGHDT, CDR2 YYEEEE. The CDR3 is 14 amino acids. V dropped 2 bases and J dropped 4 bases, with 10 bases sitting between them. CDR3 loop: CASSFFDRGNTIYF. In DNA form, the CDR3 reads TGTGCCAGCAGCTTCTTTGACAGGGGAAACACCATATATTTT.

The V call is TRBV19, the J call TRBJ1-4, with 12 bases identical to TRBD1. Losses at the gene ends were 5 bases for V and 8 bases for J; bases not matched to a gene: 15. There are 18 residues in the CDR3. Germline CDR1 LNHDA, CDR2 SQIVND (reference sequence). Written as DNA, the CDR3 is TGTGCCAGTAGTCCCCCCCGGGACAGGGGGCAATACAGCGAAAAACTGTTTTTT. It encodes CASSPPRDRGQYSEKLFF.

The chain joins TRBV24-1 to TRBJ1-5; tentatively, D is TRBD1 (5 bases). CDR3 length: 14 residues. V lost 4 bases to trimming and J lost 2 bases, with 8 bases between them. Germline loops: CDR1 KGHDR, CDR2 SFDVKD. CDR3 amino acids: CATSDRAGNQPQHF. CDR3 coding DNA: TGTGCCACCAGTGACAGGGCCGGCAATCAGCCCCAGCATTTT.

The chain couples TRBV4-2 to TRBJ1-1; TRBD1 agrees at 11 bases. Germline CDR1 LGHNA, CDR2 YNFKEQ. CDR3 size: 16 residues. J was trimmed by 5 bases and V by 2 bases; bases with no gene match: 7. CDR3: CASSQTDRGRRTEAFF. In nucleotides, the CDR3 is TGTGCCAGCAGCCAAACGGACAGGGGGCGCAGGACTGAAGCTTTCTTT.